This TCR beta chain was recovered during a study of identical twins. General study findings and limits: Weaker excess twin sharing was observed in beta out-of-frame sequences. The abundant beta clonotypes from cord blood had fewer insertions, and memory repertoires had none of this.

On this clonotype itself: Its antigen remains unidentified.

One entry per CDR3 protein, called by TCRdb with MiXCR from the 5' RACE reads. The repertoire holds 400,000 to 550,000 distinct CDR3 sequences, with over 11% as singletons. This CDR3 has 16 residues. The trim removed 4 bases at V and 4 bases at J, leaving 8 bases unmatched. The germline V gene encodes CDR1 SGDLS and CDR2 YYNGEE. A further study also used this sample, focusing on yellow fever vaccine responses in identical twins.

This receptor was taken from a woman younger than 35 in good health. This rearrangement joins TRBV9 to TRBJ2-2; 9 nucleotides align to TRBD1. Sequencing was performed on CD4+ T cells sorted from blood. The CDR3 reads CASSTQTGGATGELFF. As DNA, the CDR3 is TGTGCCAGCAGCACTCAGACAGGGGGAGCCACCGGGGAGCTGTTTTTT. Full variable domain (missing parts from reference TRBV9 and TRBJ2-2): DSGVTQTPKHLITATGQRVTLRCSPRSGDLSVYWYQQSLDQGLQFLIQYYNGEERAKGNILERFSAQQFPDLHSELNLSSLELGDSALYFCASSTQTGGATGELFFGEGSRLTVL.